These 19 T cell receptor beta chains were sequenced from one sample in a study of blood T cell repertoires in COVID-19 (dated by TCRdb to 2019 to 2021). Libraries were prepared through the immunoSEQ multiplex PCR assay. The source is immuneACCESS, and TCRdb retained only in-frame sequences with V and J called. Part of the clones is not carried over; for the studies checked, unresolved V genes explain less than half of this, and the remainder is unexplained. This sample lists a few hundred thousand clones; approximately 87% were detected once. The ten biggest clones cover under 1.5% of the sample. The sequenced material came from PBMCs or T cells enriched from blood (not recorded which). The receptors were gathered from a man aged 25 to 40 who had recovered from COVID-19.

The chain couples TRBV4-1 to TRBJ2-7; 8 nucleotides agree with TRBD1. This CDR3 comprises 16 residues. J gave up 0 bases and V 2 bases, and 6 bases lay outside the gene matches. CDR1 and CDR2 (germline): MGHRA, YSYEKL. The DNA of the CDR3 is TGCGCCAGCAGCCAATCGGTCACAGGGGGCTCCTACGAGCAGTACTTC. This codes for CASSQSVTGGSYEQYF.

The chain carries TRBV7-9 and TRBJ1-1; D is ambiguous. V shed 1 base and J shed 11 bases, with 11 bases lying between them. Germline values: CDR1 SEHNR, CDR2 FQNEAQ (reference sequence). This CDR3 is 12 amino acids long. The chain's CDR3 is CASSLVDGNAFF. The CDR3 nucleotides read TGTGCCAGCAGCTTAGTAGACGGGAATGCTTTCTTT.

A word on this clone: Mismatch with germline at one junction end may stem from a read error. The chain employs TRBV6-1 and TRBJ2-5; 10 nucleotides agree with TRBD2. There are 15 residues in the CDR3. Germline-derived CDR1 and CDR2 are MNHNS and SASEGT. CDR3 amino acids: CASSQAGGPQETQYF. The DNA for the CDR3 is TGTGCCAGCAGTCAAGCGGGGGGGCCCCAAGAGACCCAGTACTTC.

This clone was detected a few times. The chain employs TRBV28 and TRBJ1-4; possibly TRBD1 for D (6 bases). In germline, CDR1 is MDHEN, CDR2 SYDVKM. The CDR3 runs 18 residues. Trimming cost V 8 bases and J 0 bases, with 22 bases left between them. The DNA of the CDR3 is TGTGCCAGCTCTCCTGGGCGCGGAAGGGGGACAACTAATGAAAAACTGTTTTTT. This codes for CASSPGRGRGTTNEKLFF.

V and J are TRBV6-5 and TRBJ1-5; a possible D gene is TRBD1 (6 bases). This CDR3 has 15 amino acids. The germline V gene has CDR1 MNHEY and CDR2 SVGAGI. Trimming pared 9 bases from V and 2 bases from J, leaving 17 bases between. CDR3 coding DNA: TGTGCCAGTGGGGGGGGCAGGTCGGGCAATCAGCCCCAGCATTTT. Its translation is CASGGGRSGNQPQHF.

The chain carries TRBV6-1 and TRBJ1-2; TRBD1 might be the D (6 bases). This CDR3 has 13 amino acids. The germline V and J ends were trimmed by 3 bases and 6 bases, with 11 bases remaining between them. The germline gives CDR1 MNHNS, CDR2 SASEGT. CDR3 sequence: CASSDTYRDGYTF. In DNA form, the CDR3 reads TGTGCCAGCAGTGATACTTACAGGGATGGCTACACCTTC.

The chain has TRBV9 and TRBJ1-2; 8 positions agree with TRBD1. Unmatched junction bases numbered 8, after V lost 0 bases and J lost 7 bases. Per germline, CDR1 SGDLS and CDR2 YYNGEE. This CDR3 contains 15 residues. CDR3 region: CASSVDYSRGPGYTF. The DNA of the CDR3 is TGTGCCAGCAGCGTAGATTATTCCAGGGGGCCTGGCTACACCTTC. The complete variable domain, with remaining parts taken from reference TRBV9 and TRBJ1-2, reads DSGVTQTPKHLITATGQRVTLRCSPRSGDLSVYWYQQSLDQGLQFLIQYYNGEERAKGNILERFSAQQFPDLHSELNLSSLELGDSALYFCASSVDYSRGPGYTFGSGTRLTVV.

This rearrangement joins TRBV7-9 to TRBJ1-1; tentative D call: TRBD1 (5 bases). The V gene's germline CDR1 is SEHNR and CDR2 FQNEAQ (reference sequence). V gave up 5 bases and J gave up 8 bases, with 18 bases separating them. The CDR3 has 14 residues. CDR3 loop: CASSPPVRAKEAFF. CDR3 DNA sequence: TGTGCCAGCAGCCCTCCTGTCAGGGCCAAAGAAGCTTTCTTT.

V gene TRBV3-1 (or the pseudogene TRBV3-2) combines with J gene TRBJ1-2, with TRBD1 matching 8 bases. Trimming cost V 6 bases and J 4 bases; bases outside gene matches: 10. Germline V gene sequence: CDR1 LGHDT, CDR2 YNNKEL (reference sequence). The CDR3 spans 15 residues. The DNA of the CDR3 is TGTGCCAGCAGTCCTACAGGGGGGTCAGGCTATGGCTACACCTTC. Translating gives CASSPTGGSGYGYTF.

The V and J genes are TRBV9 and TRBJ2-3; 10 bases are shared with TRBD2. The V and J ends lost 1 base and 2 bases, in that order; junction bases with no gene match: 4. The CDR3 contains 16 residues. The germline V gene has CDR1 SGDLS and CDR2 YYNGEE. CDR3 residues: CASSVNSGGPTDTQYF. The CDR3 bases are TGTGCCAGCAGCGTAAATAGCGGGGGGCCCACAGATACGCAGTATTTT. Full variable domain (remainder filled in from reference TRBV9 and TRBJ2-3): DSGVTQTPKHLITATGQRVTLRCSPRSGDLSVYWYQQSLDQGLQFLIQYYNGEERAKGNILERFSAQQFPDLHSELNLSSLELGDSALYFCASSVNSGGPTDTQYFGPGTRLTVL.

The chain recombines TRBV6-5 with TRBJ2-1; 7 nucleotides line up with TRBD2. The length of the CDR3 is 15 residues. Trimming at V came to 2 bases and at J to 0 bases, leaving 1 base not matched to a gene. CDR1 MNHEY and CDR2 SVGAGI come from the germline V gene. In DNA, the CDR3 is TGTGCCAGCAGTTACGGGGGGGGCTCCTACAATGAGCAGTTCTTC. This gives the protein CASSYGGGSYNEQFF.

This rearrangement joins TRBV19 to TRBJ2-3; 7 positions match TRBD2. The CDR3 is 14 amino acids. The germline V gene has CDR1 LNHDA and CDR2 SQIVND (reference sequence). V was clipped by 5 bases and J by 1 base; unmatched bases: 3. CDR3 in amino acids: CASSRGDGTDTQYF. The DNA of the CDR3 is TGTGCCAGTAGTCGGGGGGACGGCACAGATACGCAGTATTTT.

The chain carries TRBV27 and TRBJ1-5; 11 nucleotides match TRBD1. Germline V gene data show CDR1 as MNHEY and CDR2 as SMNVEV (reference sequence). This CDR3 is built from 17 residues. J was trimmed by 6 bases and V by 4 bases; bases with no gene match: 11. DNA for the CDR3: TGTGCCAGCAGTTCCAACCTCCGGGACAGGGGGTCTCAGCCCCAGCATTTT. This codes for CASSSNLRDRGSQPQHF.

The CDR3 sequence is CASSPSGFNYGYTF. CDR3 nucleotide sequence: TGTGCCAGCTCACCATCGGGATTTAACTATGGCTACACCTTC. J is TRBJ1-2 and V is TRBV18; D is undetermined. From germline, CDR1 is KGHSH and CDR2 LQKENI. V gave up 2 bases and J gave up 1 base, with 8 bases separating them. The CDR3 is 14 amino acids.

This clone was seen a few times. The CDR3 loop reads CASGGQGGVGDTEAFF. In nucleotides, the CDR3 is TGTGCCAGCGGGGGACAGGGAGGGGTTGGGGACACTGAAGCTTTCTTT. The chain couples TRBV3-1 (or the pseudogene TRBV3-2) to TRBJ1-1, with TRBD1 matching over 9 bases. V shed 8 bases, J shed 3 bases, and the junction held 13 bases outside the gene matches. Looked up from germline, CDR1 is LGHDT and CDR2 is YNNKEL (reference sequence). The length of the CDR3 is 16 residues.

This chain connects TRBV20-1 to TRBJ2-5; perhaps TRBD2 as D (7 bases). The CDR3 runs 15 residues. V gave up 3 bases and J gave up 1 base, with 15 bases separating them. Germline V gene lookup returns CDR1 DFQATT and CDR2 SNEGSKA (reference sequence). In DNA, the CDR3 is TGCAGTGCTAGTAGTTTGCGGGGGCCCCAAGAGACCCAGTACTTC. Encoded protein: CSASSLRGPQETQYF.

The V call is TRBV11-2, the J call TRBJ1-1; unclear D gene. Trimming shortened V by 5 bases and J by 6 bases, and 19 bases separated the two germline ends. CDR1 and CDR2 from the germline V gene are SGHAT and FQNNGV. The CDR3 spans 15 residues. CDR3 loop: CASSQRLEGRPEAFF. CDR3 DNA: TGTGCCAGCAGCCAAAGGTTGGAGGGAAGGCCTGAAGCTTTCTTT. The variable domain in full, completed from reference TRBV11-2 and TRBJ1-1, reads EAGVAQSPRYKIIEKRQSVAFWCNPISGHATLYWYQQILGQGPKLLIQFQNNGVVDDSQLPKDRFSAERLKGVDSTLKIQPAKLEDSAVYLCASSQRLEGRPEAFFGQGTRLTVV.

The CDR3 coding sequence is TGTGCCAGCACTTCGTTGCTTACCTTCTTAGGGGAAGATACGCAGTATTTT. This encodes CASTSLLTFLGEDTQYF. The chain links TRBV2 to TRBJ2-3, with D maybe TRBD1 (5 bases). The germline CDR1 and CDR2 sequences are SNHLY and FYNNEI. V was pared by 7 bases and J by 5 bases, with 25 bases between. The CDR3 has 17 residues. Supplemented by reference TRBV2 and TRBJ2-3, the full variable domain reads EPEVTQTPSHQVTQMGQEVILRCVPISNHLYFYWYRQILGQKVEFLVSFYNNEISEKSEIFDDQFSVERPDGSNFTLKIRSTKLEDSAMYFCASTSLLTFLGEDTQYFGPGTRLTVL.

The chain has TRBV5-6 and TRBJ2-7; no firm D call. The CDR3 totals 13 residues. Trimming took 0 bases from V and 4 from J, leaving 8 bases between them. CDR1 SGHDT and CDR2 YYEEEE come from the germline V gene. The DNA for the CDR3 is TGTGCCAGCAGCTTGGGTGGCAGATACGAGCAGTACTTC. Translating it yields CASSLGGRYEQYF.